This T cell receptor beta chain comes out of a study of blood T cell repertoires in COVID-19. Background on the study: There were acute and convalescent COVID-19 samples, and they came from the United States, Italy and Spain. PBMCs, B-cell-depleted T cells, or T cells were the source of the cDNA or gDNA that made up the material.

Seattle researchers signed up patients amid active infection and tracked them longitudinally. CDR1 LNHDA and CDR2 SQIVND come from the germline V gene (reference sequence). The CDR3 is 13 amino acids. Authors' data handling: Amplified reference gene primers provided the basis for estimating nucleated cell counts. The method was immunoSEQ multiplex PCR; TCRdb's version includes in-frame clones alone and lacks a portion of them. V and J calls and clone size are copied from that table; D and trimming were computed from the DNA. This table holds approximately 400,000 clones, more than 70% found once. Notes on this clone: One end of the junction fails to match germline, which may point to a read error.

The clonotype was recovered from a woman aged 45-65 years with COVID-19, enrolled during active disease. This chain links TRBV19 with TRBJ2-3, with a weak D call TRBD2 (5 bases). The specimen was peripheral blood. CDR3 sequence reads: CACRLTPTNTQYF. As DNA, the CDR3 is TGTGCCTGCAGACTAACCCCCACAAATACGCAGTATTTT.